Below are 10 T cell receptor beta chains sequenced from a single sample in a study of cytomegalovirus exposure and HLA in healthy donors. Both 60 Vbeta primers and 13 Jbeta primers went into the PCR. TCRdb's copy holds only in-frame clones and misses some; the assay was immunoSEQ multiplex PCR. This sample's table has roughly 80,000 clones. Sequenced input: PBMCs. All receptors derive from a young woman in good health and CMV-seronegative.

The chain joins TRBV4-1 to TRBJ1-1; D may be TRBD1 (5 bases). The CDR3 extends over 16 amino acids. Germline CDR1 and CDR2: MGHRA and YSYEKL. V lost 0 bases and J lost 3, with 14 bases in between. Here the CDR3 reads CASSQEAKRDYTEAFF. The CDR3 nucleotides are TGCGCCAGCAGCCAAGAAGCAAAGCGGGACTACACTGAAGCTTTCTTT.

CDR3 protein: CAISESGYEQYF. As DNA, the CDR3 is TGTGCCATCAGTGAATCAGGCTACGAGCAGTACTTC. The rearrangement uses TRBV10-3 and TRBJ2-7; D gene uncertain. CDR3 length equals 12 residues. V was shortened by 3 bases and J by 3 bases, with 6 bases between the two germline ends. Germline CDR1 is ENHRY and CDR2 is SYGVKD.

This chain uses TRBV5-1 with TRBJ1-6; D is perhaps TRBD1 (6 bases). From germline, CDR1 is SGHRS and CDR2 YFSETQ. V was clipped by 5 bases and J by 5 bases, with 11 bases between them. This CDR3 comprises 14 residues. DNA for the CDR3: TGCGCCAGCAGGTCGGGACACGATAATTCACCCCTCCACTTT. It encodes CASRSGHDNSPLHF.

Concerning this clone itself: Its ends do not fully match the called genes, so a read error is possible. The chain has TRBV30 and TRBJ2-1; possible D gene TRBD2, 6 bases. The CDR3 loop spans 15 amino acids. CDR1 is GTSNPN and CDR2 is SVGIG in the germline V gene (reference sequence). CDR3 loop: CAGSPGAGFDNEQFF. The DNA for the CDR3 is TGTGCCGGGAGTCCTGGGGCGGGATTTGACAATGAGCAGTTCTTC.

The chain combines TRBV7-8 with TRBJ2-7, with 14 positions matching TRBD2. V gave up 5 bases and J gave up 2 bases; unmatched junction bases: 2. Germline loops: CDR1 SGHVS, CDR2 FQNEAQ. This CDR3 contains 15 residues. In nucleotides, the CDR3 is TGTGCCAGCAGCCCGACTAGCGGGAGGGCCTACGAGCAGTACTTC. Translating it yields CASSPTSGRAYEQYF.

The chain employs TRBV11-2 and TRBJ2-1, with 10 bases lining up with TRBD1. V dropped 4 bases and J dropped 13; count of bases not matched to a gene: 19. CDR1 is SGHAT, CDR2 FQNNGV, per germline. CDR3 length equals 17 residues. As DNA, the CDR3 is TGTGCCAGCAGCTGGAGCGAGGGGACAGGGGCCCGCAACGGACAGTTCTTC. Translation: CASSWSEGTGARNGQFF.

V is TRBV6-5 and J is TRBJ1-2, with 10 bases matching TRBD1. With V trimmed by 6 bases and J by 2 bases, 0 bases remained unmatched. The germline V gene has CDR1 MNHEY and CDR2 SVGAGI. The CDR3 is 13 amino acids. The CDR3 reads CASRDRGNYGYTF. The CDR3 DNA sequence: TGTGCCAGCAGGGACAGGGGGAACTATGGCTACACCTTC.

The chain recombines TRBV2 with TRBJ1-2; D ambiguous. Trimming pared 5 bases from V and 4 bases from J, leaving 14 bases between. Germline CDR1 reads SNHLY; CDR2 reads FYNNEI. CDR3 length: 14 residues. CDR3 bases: TGTGCCAGCAGTCACGAGGGAAGGAGCTATGGCTACACCTTC. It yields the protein CASSHEGRSYGYTF.

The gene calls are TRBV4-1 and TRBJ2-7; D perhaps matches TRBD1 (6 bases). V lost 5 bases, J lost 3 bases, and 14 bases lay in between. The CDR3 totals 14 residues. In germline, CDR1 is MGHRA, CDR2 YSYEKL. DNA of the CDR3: TGCGCCAGCAGCTTAAGGGGGTCCCTCTACGAGCAGTACTTC. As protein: CASSLRGSLYEQYF.

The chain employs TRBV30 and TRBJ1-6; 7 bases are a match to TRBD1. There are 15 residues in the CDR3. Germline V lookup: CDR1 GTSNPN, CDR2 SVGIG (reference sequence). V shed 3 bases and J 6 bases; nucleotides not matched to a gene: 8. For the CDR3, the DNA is TGTGCCTGGAGATTTACAGGGGATGGTAATTCACCCCTCCACTTT. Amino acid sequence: CAWRFTGDGNSPLHF.